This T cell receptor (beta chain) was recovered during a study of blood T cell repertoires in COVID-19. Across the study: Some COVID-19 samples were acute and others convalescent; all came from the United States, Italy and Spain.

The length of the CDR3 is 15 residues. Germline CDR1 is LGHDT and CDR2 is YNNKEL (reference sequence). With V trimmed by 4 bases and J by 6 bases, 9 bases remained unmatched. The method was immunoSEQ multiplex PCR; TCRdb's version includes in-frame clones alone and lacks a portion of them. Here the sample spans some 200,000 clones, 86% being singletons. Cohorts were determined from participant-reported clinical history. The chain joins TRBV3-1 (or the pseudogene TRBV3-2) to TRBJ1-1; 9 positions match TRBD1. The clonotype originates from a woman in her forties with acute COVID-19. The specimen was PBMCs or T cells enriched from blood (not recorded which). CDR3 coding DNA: TGTGCCAGCAGCCCCAAGGACAGGGGCTACGCTGAAGCTTTCTTT. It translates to CASSPKDRGYAEAFF.